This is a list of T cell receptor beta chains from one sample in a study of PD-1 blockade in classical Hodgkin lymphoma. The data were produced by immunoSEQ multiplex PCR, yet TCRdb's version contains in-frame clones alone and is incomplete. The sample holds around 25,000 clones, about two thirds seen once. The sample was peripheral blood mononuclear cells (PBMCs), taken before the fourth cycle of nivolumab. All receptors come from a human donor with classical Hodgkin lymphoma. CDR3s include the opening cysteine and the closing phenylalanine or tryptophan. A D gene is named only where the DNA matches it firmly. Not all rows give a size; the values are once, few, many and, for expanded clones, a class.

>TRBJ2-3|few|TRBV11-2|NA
CASSLELVQGQAQYF
TGTGCCAGCAGCTTAGAATTGGTCCAGGGGCAAGCGCAGTATTTT
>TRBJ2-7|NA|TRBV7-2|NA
CASSSGREKKNEQYF
TGTGCCAGCAGCTCGGGACGAGAGAAGAAAAACGAGCAGTACTTC
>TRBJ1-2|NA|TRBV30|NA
CAWSPSGYGYTF
TGTGCCTGGAGTCCCTCGGGCTATGGCTACACCTTC
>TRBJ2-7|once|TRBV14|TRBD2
CASSHPTSGTSVEQYF
TGTGCCAGCAGCCACCCGACTAGCGGGACCTCGGTCGAGCAGTACTTC
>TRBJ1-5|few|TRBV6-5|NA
CASSPQAWGNQPQHF
TGTGCCAGCAGCCCCCAGGCGTGGGGAAATCAGCCCCAGCATTTT
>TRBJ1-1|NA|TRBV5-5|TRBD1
CASSSGQGVNTEAFF
TGTGCCAGCAGCTCTGGACAGGGGGTGAACACTGAAGCTTTCTTT
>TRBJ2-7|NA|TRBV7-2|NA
CASSDSGPIDEQYF
TGTGCCAGCAGCGATAGCGGCCCTATCGACGAGCAGTACTTC
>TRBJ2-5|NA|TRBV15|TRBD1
CATTRGYTQETQYF
TGTGCCACCACCAGGGGGTATACTCAAGAGACCCAGTACTTC
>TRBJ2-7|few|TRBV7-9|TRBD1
CASSLGRTGPNYEQYF
TGTGCCAGCAGCTTAGGTCGGACAGGGCCTAACTACGAGCAGTACTTC
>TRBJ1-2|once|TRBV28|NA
CASSLPGFNYGYTF
TGTGCCAGCAGTTTGCCGGGGTTTAACTATGGCTACACCTTC
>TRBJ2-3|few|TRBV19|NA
CASSMRHYSTDTQYF
TGTGCCAGTAGTATGAGGCATTATAGCACAGATACGCAGTATTTT
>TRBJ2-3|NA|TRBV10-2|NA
CASNFVGGTDTQYF
TGCGCCAGCAATTTTGTGGGTGGCACAGATACGCAGTATTTT
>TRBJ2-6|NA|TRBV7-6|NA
CASSLGGTGANVLTF
TGTGCCAGCAGCTTAGGAGGCACTGGGGCCAACGTCCTGACTTTC
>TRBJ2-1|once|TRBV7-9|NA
CASSPQGGAYNEQFF
TGTGCCAGCAGCCCTCAGGGGGGCGCGTACAATGAGCAGTTCTTC
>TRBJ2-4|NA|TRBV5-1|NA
CASSLEGTAAKNIQYF
TGCGCCAGCAGCTTGGAGGGGACTGCAGCCAAAAACATTCAGTACTTC
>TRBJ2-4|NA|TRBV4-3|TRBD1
CASSQDWYRGLAKNIQYF
TGCGCCAGCAGCCAAGATTGGTACAGGGGGCTAGCCAAAAACATTCAGTACTTC
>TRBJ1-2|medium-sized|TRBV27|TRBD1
CASSLYGAQGAAWGYTF
TGTGCCAGCAGTTTATATGGGGCGCAGGGGGCTGCGTGGGGCTACACCTTC
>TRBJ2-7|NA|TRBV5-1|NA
CASSLVTGGTYEQYF
TGCGCCAGCAGCTTGGTTACCGGGGGAACCTACGAGCAGTACTTC
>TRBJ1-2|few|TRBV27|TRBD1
CASRQGADYGYTF
TGTGCCAGTCGACAGGGGGCTGACTATGGCTACACCTTC
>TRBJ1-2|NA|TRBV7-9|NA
CASSPTGLGYGYTF
TGTGCCAGCAGCCCAACAGGGCTGGGCTATGGCTACACCTTC
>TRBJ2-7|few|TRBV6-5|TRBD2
CASSYETSGSDYEQYF
TGTGCCAGCAGTTACGAGACTAGCGGGAGTGACTACGAGCAGTACTTC
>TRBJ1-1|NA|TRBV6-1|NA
CASLRTEAFF
TGTGCCAGCCTCCGGACAGAAGCTTTCTTT
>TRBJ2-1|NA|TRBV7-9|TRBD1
CASSLGTGPKFEFF
TGTGCCAGCAGCTTAGGGACAGGCCCTAAATTTGAGTTCTTC
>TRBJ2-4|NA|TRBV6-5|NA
CASSYSAGPSGIQYF
TGTGCCAGCAGTTACTCTGCAGGACCATCGGGCATTCAGTACTTC
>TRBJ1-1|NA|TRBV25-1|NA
CASSEGPVNTEAFF
TGTGCCAGCAGTGAAGGTCCCGTGAACACTGAAGCTTTCTTT
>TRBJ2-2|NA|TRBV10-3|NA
CAISDPGVGTGELFF
TGTGCCATCAGTGATCCCGGGGTTGGAACCGGGGAGCTGTTTTTT
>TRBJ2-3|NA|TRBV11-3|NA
CASSPHKTDTQYF
TGTGCCAGCAGCCCACACAAAACAGATACGCAGTATTTT
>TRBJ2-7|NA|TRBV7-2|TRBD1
CASSLHPGGTYEQYF
TGTGCCAGCAGCTTACACCCAGGGGGAACCTACGAGCAGTACTTC
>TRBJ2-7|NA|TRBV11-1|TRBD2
CASSYTGTAGYEQYF
TGTGCCAGCAGCTATACAGGAACAGCGGGGTACGAGCAGTACTTC
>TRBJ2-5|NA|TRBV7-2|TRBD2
CASSSRLAGPRETQYF
TGTGCCAGCAGCTCCCGACTAGCGGGGCCCCGGGAGACCCAGTACTTC
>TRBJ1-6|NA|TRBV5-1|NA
CASSLGTENSPLHF
TGCGCCAGCAGCTTGGGGACAGAGAATTCACCCCTCCACTTT
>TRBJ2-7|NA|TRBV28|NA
CASRRGRREQYF
TGTGCCAGCAGGAGGGGACGTCGCGAGCAGTACTTC
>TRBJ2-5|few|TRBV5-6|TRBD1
CASSSRQGGWAETQYF
TGTGCCAGCAGCTCCCGACAGGGGGGTTGGGCGGAGACCCAGTACTTC